Listed below are T cell receptor beta chains from one sample, sequenced in a study of blood T cell repertoires in COVID-19. TCRdb's copy holds only in-frame clones and misses some; the assay was immunoSEQ multiplex PCR. The data contain 200,000 to 300,000 clones, 88% of them singletons. The specimen was PBMCs or T cells enriched from blood (not recorded which). These receptors originate from a woman in her 40s with acute COVID-19. Each CDR3 is given with its conserved first and last residue. D genes are given only for firm matches. Clone size is not always given. Where it is, it says once, few, many or a class for expanded clones.

DNA,CDR3,D,J,size,V
TGTGCCAGCAGTGTCGATGCAGGGGGCAATCAGCCCCAGCATTTT,CASSVDAGGNQPQHF,-,TRBJ1-5,few,TRBV6-4
TGTGCCACCAGCAGAGGGGACAGGTATAATTCACCCCTCCACTTT,CATSRGDRYNSPLHF,TRBD1,TRBJ1-6,-,TRBV15
TGTGCCAGCAGCTTAAATGGGGGGGGCGCGAGCAATCAGCCCCAGCATTTT,CASSLNGGGASNQPQHF,-,TRBJ1-5,once,TRBV7-8
TGTGCCAGCAGCCAAGGCTCAGCGGGACACAATGAGCAGTTCTTC,CASSQGSAGHNEQFF,TRBD2,TRBJ2-1,-,TRBV3-1/TRBV3-2
TGTGCCAGCAGCCGGGACATACGAGGCTACACCTTC,CASSRDIRGYTF,-,TRBJ1-2,-,TRBV6-2/TRBV6-3
TGTGCCAGCTCACACAGTGGCTCACAGGGGCGGGAGACCCAGTACTTC,CASSHSGSQGRETQYF,TRBD1,TRBJ2-5,-,TRBV18
TGTGCCAGCATGTCCCTAGCGGGAGTGTTTGAGCAGTTCTTC,CASMSLAGVFEQFF,TRBD2,TRBJ2-1,-,TRBV11-3
TGTGCCAGCAGCTTAGGCCGAGGGAGAAATGGAAACACCATATATTTT,CASSLGRGRNGNTIYF,-,TRBJ1-3,few,TRBV7-9
TGTGCTAGTGGTTTTGGAAGCGGGATCTCAGATACGCAGTATTTT,CASGFGSGISDTQYF,TRBD2,TRBJ2-3,few,TRBV12-5
TGTGCCACCAGCAGAGATCTGGCGGGAGACCACGAGCAGTACTTC,CATSRDLAGDHEQYF,TRBD2,TRBJ2-7,-,TRBV15
TGTGCCAGCAGCTTACCGGGACAGGGGGTTTCTGAAGCTTTCTTT,CASSLPGQGVSEAFF,TRBD1,TRBJ1-1,once,TRBV7-9
TGCGCCAGCAGTCGCCGGACAGCAATCAAGACCCTCCACTTT,CASSRRTAIKTLHF,-,TRBJ1-6,-,TRBV23-1
TGTGCCAGCAGCTTAGCCGGCGACTACTCCTACGAGCAGTACTTC,CASSLAGDYSYEQYF,-,TRBJ2-7,once,TRBV7-2
TGCGCCAGCAGCCGCGGACAGGGCGGGTCAAAAGAGACCCAGTACTTC,CASSRGQGGSKETQYF,TRBD1,TRBJ2-5,-,TRBV5-1
TGTGCCAGCTCACCACCGGCGGGACAGGGAATCTACGAGCAGTACTTC,CASSPPAGQGIYEQYF,TRBD1,TRBJ2-7,-,TRBV18
TGCGCCAGCAGCTTGAGGGGGCTAAACCAGGGATGGGAGATACACACTGAAGCTTTCTTT,CASSLRGLNQGWEIHTEAFF,TRBD1,TRBJ1-1,once,TRBV5-1
TGTGCCATCAGTGAGTTATCTACTGGCTACACCTTC,CAISELSTGYTF,-,TRBJ1-2,-,TRBV10-3
TGTGCCAGCAGCTTATCGCGGAGGACAGATACGCAGTATTTT,CASSLSRRTDTQYF,-,TRBJ2-3,-,TRBV7-6
TGTGCCAGCAGCTTCACAGGGGCCCGAATGAACACTGAAGCTTTCTTT,CASSFTGARMNTEAFF,TRBD1,TRBJ1-1,-,TRBV5-6
TGCGCCAGCAGTGAGTTTCTAGCGGGAGGGTCCTACGAGCAGTACTTC,CASSEFLAGGSYEQYF,TRBD2,TRBJ2-7,-,TRBV10-2
TGCAGCGTAAGAACCCCGGCAGGGGCCCTGGGCGGCTACACCTTC,CSVRTPAGALGGYTF,-,TRBJ1-2,-,TRBV29-1
TGTGCCAGCAGCTTAGGGGCCTATGGCTACACCTTC,CASSLGAYGYTF,-,TRBJ1-2,-,TRBV11-3
TGTGCCTGGAGTCCCGCAAGCGGGAGATTCTACAATGAGCAGTTCTTC,CAWSPASGRFYNEQFF,TRBD2,TRBJ2-1,-,TRBV30
TGCGCCAGCAGCTTGACAGGGGAAATTAATTCACCCCTCCACTTT,CASSLTGEINSPLHF,TRBD1,TRBJ1-6,-,TRBV5-1
TGTGCCAGCAGTGAAAGCCCCCAGGGGGCGACAGATACGCAGTATTTT,CASSESPQGATDTQYF,TRBD1,TRBJ2-3,-,TRBV5-4
TGTGCCAGCAGCCAGCGGAATCAAGAGACCCAGTACTTC,CASSQRNQETQYF,-,TRBJ2-5,-,TRBV3-1/TRBV3-2
TGTGCCAGCAGCGTAGGAGGGAGGGCCGTGGATGAGCAGTTCTTC,CASSVGGRAVDEQFF,TRBD2,TRBJ2-1,-,TRBV9
TGTGCCAGCAGCCCGGACAGGGGAGATTATTCACCCCTCCACTTT,CASSPDRGDYSPLHF,TRBD1,TRBJ1-6,-,TRBV28
TGTGCCAGCAGCTCTGGACTGCTCTATGGCTACACCTTC,CASSSGLLYGYTF,-,TRBJ1-2,-,TRBV7-2
TGTGCCAGCAGTTCCCCTTACTATGGCTACACCTTC,CASSSPYYGYTF,-,TRBJ1-2,once,TRBV6-5
TGTGCCATCAGTGACGGTATCAGGGAAGACGGCTACACCTTC,CAISDGIREDGYTF,-,TRBJ1-2,-,TRBV10-3
TGCGCCAGCAGCTTAAGTTGGGTAGGGGACACCGGGGAGCTGTTTTTT,CASSLSWVGDTGELFF,-,TRBJ2-2,-,TRBV5-1
TGTGCCAGCAGCCCATACTTAGTGGAGGGGGCTTACAATGAGCAGTTCTTC,CASSPYLVEGAYNEQFF,-,TRBJ2-1,-,TRBV3-1/TRBV3-2
TGTGCCAGCAGTACCCCGACAGGGGTCCATCAGCCCCAGCATTTT,CASSTPTGVHQPQHF,TRBD1,TRBJ1-5,-,TRBV28
TGTGCCATCAGTGAGCAGCTTACGGGTAACTATGGCTACACCTTC,CAISEQLTGNYGYTF,-,TRBJ1-2,-,TRBV10-3
TGTGCCAGCAGCTTTCCAGGGGACAATGAGCAGTTCTTC,CASSFPGDNEQFF,-,TRBJ2-1,-,TRBV11-3
TGTGCCAGCAGTCCCAGGGGAGCAGTCTACGAGCAGTACTTC,CASSPRGAVYEQYF,-,TRBJ2-7,-,TRBV28